This T cell receptor beta chain originates from a study of blood T cells in healthy people across ages. With 6 bases clipped from V and 6 bases from J, the junction kept 4 bases outside the gene matches. The CDR3 runs to 14 residues. This clonotype was recorded a few times. Its antigen is currently unknown. Then a second PCR, running roughly 7 to 11 cycles, was carried out with a sample-barcoded 5' primer and a J-beta primer mix. Each CDR3 protein is one row after TCRdb ran MiXCR on the 5' RACE reads. Of about 760,000 distinct CDR3 sequences in the sample, around a quarter are singletons; the top ten hold more than 7.5%. The study's findings and limits: Observed TCR beta diversity per million T cells went down as age went up. This fall followed a roughly linear course with age.

The individuals who served as donors were healthy Caucasians living in Russia, aged roughly 6 to 100. The same specimen was also included in a second study, on T cells of mothers and their children. Per that paper: The effect of thymic selection on TCR recombination output is similar between related and unrelated pairs.

The rearrangement uses TRBV12-3 or TRBV12-4 and TRBJ2-2; 10 nucleotides match TRBD1. Sequencing was performed on blood. This receptor was taken from a boy aged 5-17 years in good health. This CDR3 is CASRLTGGSGELFF. Written as DNA, the CDR3 is TGTGCCAGCAGGTTGACAGGGGGCTCCGGGGAGCTGTTTTTT.